Sequencing of this T cell receptor beta chain was carried out in a study of cytomegalovirus exposure and HLA in healthy donors. The study, taken as a whole, reports: Most subjects had HLA-A and HLA-B alleles reportedly predicted accurately by TCR beta sequences. It was reported in a later analysis that an Asian-associated ancestry cluster showed fewer N-insertions than the roughly 670-donor mean.

PCR primers comprised 60 Vbeta and 13 Jbeta primers. The method was immunoSEQ multiplex PCR; TCRdb's version includes in-frame clones alone and lacks a portion of them. The top ten clones hold around 1.3% of a sample with more than 100,000 clones, over 70% of them seen once. Comments on this clone: Its antigen is as yet unknown.

CDR1 and CDR2 (germline): SGHRS, YFSETQ. With V trimmed by 5 bases and J by 7 bases, 11 bases remained unmatched. The CDR3 runs 14 residues. These donors, healthy bone marrow donors, were studied. Though probably carrying unrecorded immune exposures, donors were nominally healthy at sampling. The V and J genes are TRBV5-1 and TRBJ2-7; 8 nucleotides line up with TRBD2. Sequencing was performed on PBMCs. This receptor was obtained from a woman aged 35 to 49 in good health and CMV-seronegative. CDR3 coding DNA: TGCGCCAGCAGTGGGTTAGCGGGGTCGGGTGAGCAGTACTTC. This sequence encodes CASSGLAGSGEQYF.